This TCR beta chain was recovered during a study of T cell repertoires in cytomegalovirus infection. At the level of the study: CMV epitopes that were recently identified and HLA-C-restricted were used alongside well-studied HLA-B-restricted ones. Both CMV infection and a matching HLA type were indicated by public TCR beta signatures.

Concerning this clonotype itself: Its antigen remains unknown.

Study-wide points: HLA-C-restricted CMV-specific TCR beta clonotypes prevailed in the ex vivo response.

TCRdb called the reads again in MiXCR, with one record for every CDR3 protein. The sample holds some 150,000 distinct CDR3 sequences, over 30% seen once. The V and J ends lost 2 bases and 9 bases respectively, with 14 bases between them. Per the germline V gene, CDR1 is SGHVS and CDR2 is FQNEAQ. The CDR3 is 14 residues long. This specimen was CD8+ T cells from cultured PBMCs, taken from culture after CMV antigen stimulation. The clonotype was recovered from a human donor in good health (CMV status not recorded). Some clones in this sample may be carry-over from other donors' samples. The rearrangement joins TRBV7-8 to TRBJ1-5, with D perhaps TRBD1 (5 bases). The CDR3 sequence: CASSLSTEDWPQHF. DNA for the CDR3: TGTGCCAGCAGCTTATCGACAGAGGATTGGCCCCAGCATTTT.